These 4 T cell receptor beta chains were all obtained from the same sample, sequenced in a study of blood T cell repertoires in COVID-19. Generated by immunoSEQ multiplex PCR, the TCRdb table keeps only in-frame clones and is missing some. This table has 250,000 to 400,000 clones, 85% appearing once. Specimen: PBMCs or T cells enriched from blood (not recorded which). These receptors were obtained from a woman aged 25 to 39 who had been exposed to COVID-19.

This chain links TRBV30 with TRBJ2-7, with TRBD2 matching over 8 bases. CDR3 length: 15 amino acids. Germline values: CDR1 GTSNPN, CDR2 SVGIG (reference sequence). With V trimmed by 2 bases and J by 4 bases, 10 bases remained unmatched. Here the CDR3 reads CAWSPFSGTRYEQYF. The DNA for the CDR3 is TGTGCCTGGAGTCCCTTCTCCGGGACTAGGTACGAGCAGTACTTC.

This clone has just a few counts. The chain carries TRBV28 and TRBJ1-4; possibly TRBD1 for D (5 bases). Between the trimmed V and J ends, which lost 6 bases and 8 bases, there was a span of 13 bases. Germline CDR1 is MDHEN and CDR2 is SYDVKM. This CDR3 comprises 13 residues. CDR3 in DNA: TGTGCCAGCAGACGCAGGGTGGAGGAAAAACTGTTTTTT. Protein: CASRRRVEEKLFF.

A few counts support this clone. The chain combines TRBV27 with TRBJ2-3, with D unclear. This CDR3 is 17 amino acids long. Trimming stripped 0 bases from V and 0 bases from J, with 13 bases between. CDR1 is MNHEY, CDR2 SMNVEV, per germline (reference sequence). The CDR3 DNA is TGTGCCAGCAGTTTATCGGTGAGACCGGGTAGCACAGATACGCAGTATTTT. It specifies CASSLSVRPGSTDTQYF.

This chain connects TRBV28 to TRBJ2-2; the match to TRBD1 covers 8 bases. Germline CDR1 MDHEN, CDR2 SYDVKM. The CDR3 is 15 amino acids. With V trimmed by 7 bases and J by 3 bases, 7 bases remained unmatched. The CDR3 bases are TGTGCCAGCATCTTGCAGGGGGCGTACACCGGGGAGCTGTTTTTT. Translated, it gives CASILQGAYTGELFF.